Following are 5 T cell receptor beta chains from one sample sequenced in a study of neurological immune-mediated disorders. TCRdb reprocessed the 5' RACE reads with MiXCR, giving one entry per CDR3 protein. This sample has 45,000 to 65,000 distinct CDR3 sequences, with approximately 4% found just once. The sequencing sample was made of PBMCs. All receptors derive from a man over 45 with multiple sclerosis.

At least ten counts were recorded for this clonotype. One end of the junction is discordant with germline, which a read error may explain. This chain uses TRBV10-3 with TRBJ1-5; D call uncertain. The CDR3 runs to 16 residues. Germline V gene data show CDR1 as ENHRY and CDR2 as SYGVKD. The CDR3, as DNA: TGTGCCATCAGTGAGTCAGCACCGGAGAGCAATCAGCCCCAGAATTTT. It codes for CAISESAPESNQPQNF.

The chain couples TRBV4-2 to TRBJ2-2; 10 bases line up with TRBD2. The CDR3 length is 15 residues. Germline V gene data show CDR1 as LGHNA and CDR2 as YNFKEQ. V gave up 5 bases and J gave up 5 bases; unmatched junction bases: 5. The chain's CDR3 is CASSETSGVTGELFF. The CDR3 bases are TGTGCCAGCAGCGAAACTAGCGGGGTAACCGGGGAGCTGTTTTTT.

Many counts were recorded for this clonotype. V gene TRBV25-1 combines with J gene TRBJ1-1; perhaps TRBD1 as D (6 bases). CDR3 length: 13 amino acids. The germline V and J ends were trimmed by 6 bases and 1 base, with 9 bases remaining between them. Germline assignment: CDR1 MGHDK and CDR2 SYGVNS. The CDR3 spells CASRWGANTEAFF. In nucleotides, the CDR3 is TGTGCCAGCAGGTGGGGGGCGAACACTGAAGCTTTCTTT.

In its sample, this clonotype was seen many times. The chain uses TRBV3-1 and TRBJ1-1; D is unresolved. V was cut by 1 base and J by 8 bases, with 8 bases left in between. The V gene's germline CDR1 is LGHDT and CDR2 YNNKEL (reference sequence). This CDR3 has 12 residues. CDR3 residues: CASSQGVLEAFF. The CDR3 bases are TGTGCCAGCAGCCAAGGGGTTTTAGAAGCTTTCTTT. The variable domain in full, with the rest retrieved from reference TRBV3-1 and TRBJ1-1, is DTAVSQTPKYLVTQMGNDKSIKCEQNLGHDTMYWYKQDSKKFLKIMFSYNNKELIINETVPNRFSPKSPDKAHLNLHINSLELGDSAVYFCASSQGVLEAFFGQGTRLTVV.

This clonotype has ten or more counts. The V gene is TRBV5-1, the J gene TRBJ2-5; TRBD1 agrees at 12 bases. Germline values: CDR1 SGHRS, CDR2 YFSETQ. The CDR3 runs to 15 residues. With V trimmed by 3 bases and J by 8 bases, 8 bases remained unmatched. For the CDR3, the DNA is TGCGCCAGCAGCTGGGCCGGGACAGGGGGCGCTACCCAGTACTTC. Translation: CASSWAGTGGATQYF.